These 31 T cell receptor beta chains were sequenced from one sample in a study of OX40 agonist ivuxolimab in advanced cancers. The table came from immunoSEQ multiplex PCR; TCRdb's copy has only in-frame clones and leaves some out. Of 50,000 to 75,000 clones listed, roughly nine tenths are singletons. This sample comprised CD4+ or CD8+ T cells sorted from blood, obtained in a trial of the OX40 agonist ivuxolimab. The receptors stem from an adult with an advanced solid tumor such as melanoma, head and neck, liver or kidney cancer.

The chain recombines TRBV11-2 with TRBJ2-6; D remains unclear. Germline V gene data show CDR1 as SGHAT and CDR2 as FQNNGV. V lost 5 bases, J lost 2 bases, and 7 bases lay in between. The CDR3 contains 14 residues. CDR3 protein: CASSLFTGANVLTF. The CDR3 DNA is TGTGCCAGCAGCCTATTCACTGGGGCCAACGTCCTGACTTTC.

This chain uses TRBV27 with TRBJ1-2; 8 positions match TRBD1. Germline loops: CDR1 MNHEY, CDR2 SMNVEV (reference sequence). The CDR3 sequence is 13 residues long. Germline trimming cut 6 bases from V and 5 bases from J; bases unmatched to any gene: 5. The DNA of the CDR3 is TGTGCCAGCAGGATTACAGGGGGATATGGCTACACCTTC. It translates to CASRITGGYGYTF.

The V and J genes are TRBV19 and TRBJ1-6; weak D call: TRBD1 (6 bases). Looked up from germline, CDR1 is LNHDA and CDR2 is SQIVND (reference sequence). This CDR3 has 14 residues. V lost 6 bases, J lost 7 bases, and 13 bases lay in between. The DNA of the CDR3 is TGTGCCAGTAGGGTACAGGGTACCAATTCACCCCTCCACTTT. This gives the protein CASRVQGTNSPLHF.

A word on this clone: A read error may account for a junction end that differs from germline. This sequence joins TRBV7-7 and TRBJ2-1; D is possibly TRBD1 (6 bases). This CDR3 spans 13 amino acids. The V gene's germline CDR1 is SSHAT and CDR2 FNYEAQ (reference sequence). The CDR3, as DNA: TGTGCTAGCAGCTTAGACAGGACTAATGAGCAGTTCTTC. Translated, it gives CASSLDRTNEQFF.

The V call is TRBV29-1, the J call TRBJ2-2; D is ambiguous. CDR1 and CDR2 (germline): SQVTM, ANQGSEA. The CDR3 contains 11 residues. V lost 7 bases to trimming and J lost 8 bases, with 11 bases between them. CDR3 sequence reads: CSASLRGELFF. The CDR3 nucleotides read TGCAGCGCCTCCCTCAGAGGGGAGCTGTTTTTT.

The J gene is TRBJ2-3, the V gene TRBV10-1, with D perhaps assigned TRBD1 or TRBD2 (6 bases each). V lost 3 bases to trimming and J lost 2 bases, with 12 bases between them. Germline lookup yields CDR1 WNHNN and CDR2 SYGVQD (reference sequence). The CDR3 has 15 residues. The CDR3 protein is CASSESGAFTDTQYF. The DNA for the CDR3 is TGCGCCAGCAGTGAATCGGGGGCCTTCACAGATACGCAGTATTTT.

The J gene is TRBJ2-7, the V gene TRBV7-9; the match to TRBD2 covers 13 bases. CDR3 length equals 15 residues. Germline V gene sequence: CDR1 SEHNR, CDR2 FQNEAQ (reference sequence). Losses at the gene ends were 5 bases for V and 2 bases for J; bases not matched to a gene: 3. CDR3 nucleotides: TGTGCCAGCAGCCTAGGGACTAGCGGGACCTACGAGCAGTACTTC. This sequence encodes CASSLGTSGTYEQYF.

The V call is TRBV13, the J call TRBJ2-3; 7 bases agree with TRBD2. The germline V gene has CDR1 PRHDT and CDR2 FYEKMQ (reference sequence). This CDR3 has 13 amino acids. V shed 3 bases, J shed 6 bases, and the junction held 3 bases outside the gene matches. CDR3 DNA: TGTGCCAGCAGCTTGAGGGGAGGGGATACGCAGTATTTT. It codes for CASSLRGGDTQYF.

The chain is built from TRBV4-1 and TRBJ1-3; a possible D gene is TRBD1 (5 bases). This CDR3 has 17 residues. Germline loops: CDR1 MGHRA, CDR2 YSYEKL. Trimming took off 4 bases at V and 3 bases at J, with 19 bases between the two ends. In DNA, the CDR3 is TGCGCCAGCAGCCTCAGAGACAGAAAAGAGGGTGGAAACACCATATATTTT. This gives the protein CASSLRDRKEGGNTIYF.

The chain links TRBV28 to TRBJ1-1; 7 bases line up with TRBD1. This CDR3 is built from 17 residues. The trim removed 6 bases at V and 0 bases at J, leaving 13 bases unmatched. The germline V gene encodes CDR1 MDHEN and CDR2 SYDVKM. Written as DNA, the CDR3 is TGTGCCAGCAGGGCAAACAGGGGCACTGCAGTGAACACTGAAGCTTTCTTT. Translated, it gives CASRANRGTAVNTEAFF.

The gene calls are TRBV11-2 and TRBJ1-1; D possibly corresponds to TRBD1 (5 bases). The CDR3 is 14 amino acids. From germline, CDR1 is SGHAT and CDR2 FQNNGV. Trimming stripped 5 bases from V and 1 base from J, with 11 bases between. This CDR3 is CASSPGHSNTEAFF. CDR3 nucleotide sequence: TGTGCCAGCAGCCCCGGACACTCGAACACTGAAGCTTTCTTT.

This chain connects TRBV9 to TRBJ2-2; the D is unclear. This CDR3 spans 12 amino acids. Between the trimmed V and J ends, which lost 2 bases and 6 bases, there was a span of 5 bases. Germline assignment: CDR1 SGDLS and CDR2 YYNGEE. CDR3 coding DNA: TGTGCCAGCAGCGTTTATCCCGGGGAGCTGTTTTTT. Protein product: CASSVYPGELFF.

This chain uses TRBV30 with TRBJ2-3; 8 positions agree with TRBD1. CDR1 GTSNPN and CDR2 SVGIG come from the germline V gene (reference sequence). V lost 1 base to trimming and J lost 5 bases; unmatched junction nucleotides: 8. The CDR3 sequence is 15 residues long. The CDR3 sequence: CAWSAADRVRDTQYF. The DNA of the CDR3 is TGTGCCTGGAGTGCGGCGGACAGGGTCCGAGATACGCAGTATTTT. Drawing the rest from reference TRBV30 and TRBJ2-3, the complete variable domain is SQTIHQWPATLVQPVGSPLSLECTVEGTSNPNLYWYRQAAGRGLQLLFYSVGIGQISSEVPQNLSASRPQDRQFILSSKKLLLSDSGFYLCAWSAADRVRDTQYFGPGTRLTVL.

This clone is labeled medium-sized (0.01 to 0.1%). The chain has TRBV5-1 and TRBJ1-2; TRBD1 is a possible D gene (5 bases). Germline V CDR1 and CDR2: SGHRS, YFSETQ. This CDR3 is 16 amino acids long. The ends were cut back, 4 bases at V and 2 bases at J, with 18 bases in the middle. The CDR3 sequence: CASSIGERRTNYGYTF. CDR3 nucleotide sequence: TGCGCCAGCAGCATTGGAGAACGGAGGACAAACTATGGCTACACCTTC.

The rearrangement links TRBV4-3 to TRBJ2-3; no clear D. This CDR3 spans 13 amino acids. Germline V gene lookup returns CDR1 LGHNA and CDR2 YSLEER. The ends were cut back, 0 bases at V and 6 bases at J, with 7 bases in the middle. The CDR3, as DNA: TGCGCCAGCAGCCAAGACCCGAGGGATACGCAGTATTTT. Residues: CASSQDPRDTQYF.

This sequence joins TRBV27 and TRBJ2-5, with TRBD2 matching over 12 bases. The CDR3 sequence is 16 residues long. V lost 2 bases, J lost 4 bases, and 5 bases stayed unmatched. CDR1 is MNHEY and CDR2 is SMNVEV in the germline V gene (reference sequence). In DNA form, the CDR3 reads TGTGCCAGCAGTTTAAAGGGACTAGCGGGCTCAGAGACCCAGTACTTC. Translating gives CASSLKGLAGSETQYF.

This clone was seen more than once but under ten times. The chain's CDR3 is CASSKASDRGNGYTF. CDR3 DNA: TGTGCCAGCAGCAAAGCATCTGACAGGGGGAATGGCTACACCTTC. This chain links TRBV21-1 with TRBJ1-2; the table gives TRBD1 as D, unverified against the DNA. TRBV21-1 is an annotated pseudogene. The CDR3 contains 15 residues.

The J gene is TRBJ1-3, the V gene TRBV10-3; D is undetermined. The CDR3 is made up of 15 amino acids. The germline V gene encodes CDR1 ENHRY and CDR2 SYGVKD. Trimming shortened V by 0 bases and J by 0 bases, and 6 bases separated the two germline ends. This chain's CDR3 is CAISESSSSGNTIYF. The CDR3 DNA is TGTGCCATCAGTGAGTCATCCAGCTCTGGAAACACCATATATTTT.

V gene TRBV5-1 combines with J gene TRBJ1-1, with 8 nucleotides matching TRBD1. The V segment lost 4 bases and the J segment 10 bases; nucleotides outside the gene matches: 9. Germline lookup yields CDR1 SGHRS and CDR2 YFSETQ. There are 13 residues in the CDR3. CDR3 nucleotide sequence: TGCGCCAGCAGCCCGGACAGGGTTACCATAGCTTTCTTT. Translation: CASSPDRVTIAFF.

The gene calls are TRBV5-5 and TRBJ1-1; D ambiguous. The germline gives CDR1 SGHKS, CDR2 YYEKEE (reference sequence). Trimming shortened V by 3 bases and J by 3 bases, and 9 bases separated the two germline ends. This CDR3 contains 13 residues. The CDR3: CASSWSVDTEAFF. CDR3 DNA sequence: TGTGCCAGCAGCTGGTCGGTGGACACTGAAGCTTTCTTT.

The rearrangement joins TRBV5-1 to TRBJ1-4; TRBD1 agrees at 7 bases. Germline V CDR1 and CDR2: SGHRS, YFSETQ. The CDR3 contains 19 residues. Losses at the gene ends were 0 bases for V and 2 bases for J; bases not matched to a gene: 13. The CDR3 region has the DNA TGCGCCAGCAGCTTGGGGGACAGAGGCTTTGGGAGCACTAATGAAAAACTGTTTTTT. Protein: CASSLGDRGFGSTNEKLFF.

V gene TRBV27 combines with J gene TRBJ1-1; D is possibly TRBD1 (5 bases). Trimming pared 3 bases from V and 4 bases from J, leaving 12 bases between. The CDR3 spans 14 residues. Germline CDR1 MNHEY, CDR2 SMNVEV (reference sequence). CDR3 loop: CASSFEGRVTEAFF. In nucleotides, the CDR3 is TGTGCCAGCAGTTTTGAGGGGAGAGTCACTGAAGCTTTCTTT.

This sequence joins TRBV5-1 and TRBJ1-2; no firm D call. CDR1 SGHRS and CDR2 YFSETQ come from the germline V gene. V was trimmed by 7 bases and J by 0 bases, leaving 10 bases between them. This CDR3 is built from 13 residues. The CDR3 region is CASQEQANYGYTF. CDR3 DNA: TGCGCCAGCCAAGAGCAGGCTAACTATGGCTACACCTTC.

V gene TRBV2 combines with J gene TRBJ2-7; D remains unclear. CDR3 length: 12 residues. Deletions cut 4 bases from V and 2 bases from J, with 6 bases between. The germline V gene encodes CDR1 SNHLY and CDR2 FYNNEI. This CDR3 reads CASSVVTYEQYF. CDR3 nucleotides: TGTGCCAGCAGTGTTGTAACCTACGAGCAGTACTTC.

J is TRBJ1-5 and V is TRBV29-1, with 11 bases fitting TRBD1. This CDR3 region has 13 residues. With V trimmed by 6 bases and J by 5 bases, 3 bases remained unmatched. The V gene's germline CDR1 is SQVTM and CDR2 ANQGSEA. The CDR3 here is CSVGQGGDQPQHF. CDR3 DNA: TGCAGCGTGGGACAGGGGGGCGATCAGCCCCAGCATTTT.

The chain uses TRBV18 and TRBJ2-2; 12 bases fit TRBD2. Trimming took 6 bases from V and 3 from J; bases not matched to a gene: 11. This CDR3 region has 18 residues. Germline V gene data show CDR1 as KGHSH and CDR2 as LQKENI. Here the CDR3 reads CASSLPTSGGRDTGELFF. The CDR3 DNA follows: TGTGCCAGCTCGCTGCCGACTAGCGGGGGACGGGACACCGGGGAGCTGTTTTTT.

The CDR3 is CASSYFGGAVTGELFF. CDR3 coding DNA: TGTGCCAGCAGTTACTTCGGCGGGGCGGTAACCGGGGAGCTGTTTTTT. The chain has TRBV6-5 and TRBJ2-2; TRBD2 might be the D (6 bases). V was cut by 1 base and J by 5 bases, with 14 bases left in between. The CDR3 runs 16 residues. From germline, CDR1 is MNHEY and CDR2 SVGAGI.

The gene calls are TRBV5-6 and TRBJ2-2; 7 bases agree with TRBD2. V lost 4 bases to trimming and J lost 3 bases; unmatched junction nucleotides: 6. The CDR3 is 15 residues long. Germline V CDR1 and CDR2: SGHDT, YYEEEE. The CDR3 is CASSRGDRYTGELFF. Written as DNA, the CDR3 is TGTGCCAGCAGCCGGGGGGACCGATACACCGGGGAGCTGTTTTTT.

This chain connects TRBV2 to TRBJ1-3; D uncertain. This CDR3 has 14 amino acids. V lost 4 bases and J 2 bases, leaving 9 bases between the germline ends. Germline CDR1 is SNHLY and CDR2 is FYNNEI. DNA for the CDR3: TGTGCCAGCAGTGTGGGCAGGACTGGAAACACCATATATTTT. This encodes CASSVGRTGNTIYF.

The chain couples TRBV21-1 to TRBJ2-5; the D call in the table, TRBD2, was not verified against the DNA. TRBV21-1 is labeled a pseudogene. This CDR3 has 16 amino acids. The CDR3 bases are TGTGCCAGCAGCAAAGCGCTAGGATGCACCCAAGAGACCCAGTACTTC. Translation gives CASSKALGCTQETQYF.

CDR3 residues: CASSEATGEQYF. Written as DNA, the CDR3 is TGTGCCAGCAGTGAAGCCACGGGGGAGCAGTACTTC. The chain recombines TRBV6-1 with TRBJ2-7; D is perhaps TRBD2 (5 bases). The CDR3 length is 12 residues. Germline lookup yields CDR1 MNHNS and CDR2 SASEGT. Trimming stripped 0 bases from V and 7 bases from J, with 7 bases between.